The T cell receptor beta chain described here comes from a study of Ad26.COV2.S vaccination and SARS-CoV-2 variants. The CDR3 covers 14 residues. V lost 1 base and J lost 0, with 4 bases in between. The germline CDR1 and CDR2 sequences are SNHLY and FYNNEI. Clones were read by immunoSEQ multiplex PCR, and TCRdb kept only the in-frame ones, dropping some. The sample records about 7,100 clones, 84% being singletons. Study-wide results and limits: Researchers reported similar non-spike TCR breadth in vaccine and placebo recipients. Quantification of TCR breadth and depth may have yielded underestimates of total T cell responses. Substantial response breadth was reportedly seen for spike-specific CD8+ and CD4+ T cells after vaccination. Placebo recipients trailed vaccine recipients in spike-specific TCR breadth.

As regards this clone: Its cognate antigen is unknown.

The chain uses TRBV2 and TRBJ1-5; no firm D call. The material sequenced was peripheral blood, taken after recovery from COVID-19. This TCR came from a human donor who had recovered from COVID-19. The CDR3 region has the DNA TGTGCCAGCAGTGAAGGACATAGCAATCAGCCCCAGCATTTT. Encoded protein: CASSEGHSNQPQHF.